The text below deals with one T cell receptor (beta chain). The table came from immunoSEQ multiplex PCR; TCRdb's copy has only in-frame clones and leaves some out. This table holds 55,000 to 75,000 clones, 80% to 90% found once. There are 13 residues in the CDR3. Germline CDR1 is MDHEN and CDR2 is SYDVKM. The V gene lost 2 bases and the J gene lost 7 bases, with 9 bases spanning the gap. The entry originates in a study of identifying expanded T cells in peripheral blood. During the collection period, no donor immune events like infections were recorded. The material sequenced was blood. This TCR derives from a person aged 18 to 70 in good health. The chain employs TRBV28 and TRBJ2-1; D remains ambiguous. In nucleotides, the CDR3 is TGTGCCAGCAGTTTAGACCCCGAGAATGAGCAGTTCTTC. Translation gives CASSLDPENEQFF.